This is a list of T cell receptor beta chains from one sample in a study of blood T cell repertoires in COVID-19. The table came from immunoSEQ multiplex PCR; TCRdb's copy has only in-frame clones and leaves some out. The sample holds about 150,000 clones; roughly 71% are singletons and the top ten take more than 3.5%. Sequenced material: peripheral blood. These receptor sequences come from a woman at least 80 years old with acute or convalescent COVID-19. Both conserved end residues are trimmed from each CDR3. The size entry is marked missing in some rows and otherwise reads once, few, many or a size class.

TRBV28	TRBJ1-5	few	ASSLLSQPQH
TRBV19	TRBJ2-3	-	ASTLGQDTDTQY
TRBV11-2	TRBJ1-1	-	ASSPSGTVNTEAF
TRBV18	TRBJ2-2	-	ASSQLLAGNTGELF
TRBV7-9	TRBJ2-7	-	ASSLGGETFYEQY
TRBV11-2	TRBJ1-1	-	ASSPQEQNTEAF
TRBV30	TRBJ2-7	-	AWSGVSGRTHYEQY
TRBV6-1	TRBJ1-5	few	ASSEVWTGLGQPQH
TRBV12-5	TRBJ2-2	-	ASGLGQGNTGELF
TRBV28	TRBJ1-2	-	ASSLSPTGVGGYT
TRBV30	TRBJ1-5	-	AWSRGSNQPQH
TRBV24-1	TRBJ2-3	-	ATSDQGLAEQY
TRBV5-1	TRBJ2-5	-	ASSVQGRETQY
TRBV10-2	TRBJ1-1	-	ASTPGEGNTEAF
TRBV6-5	TRBJ2-5	-	ASRRLAGGTETQY
TRBV28	TRBJ1-3	-	ASTNYPGVMSSGNTIY
TRBV6-2/TRBV6-3	TRBJ1-2	-	ASSLPGTGINYGYT
TRBV7-2	TRBJ2-2	-	ASSSGQPPGELF
TRBV3-1/TRBV3-2	TRBJ1-4	-	ASSQGSGGTDF
TRBV2	TRBJ1-2	-	ASSEGTDYGYT
TRBV3-1/TRBV3-2	TRBJ2-5	-	ASNLLAGGYQETQY
TRBV6-5	TRBJ2-7	-	ASSKTSGPSYEQY
TRBV25-1	TRBJ1-5	-	ASSGREGNQPQH
TRBV5-1	TRBJ1-5	-	ASSLAQLQPQH